The 14 T cell receptor beta chains below were found in one sample sequenced in a study of blood T cell repertoires in COVID-19. The method was immunoSEQ multiplex PCR; TCRdb's version includes in-frame clones alone and lacks a portion of them. The sample consists of under 300,000 clones, around 90% of them appearing once. The sample taken for sequencing was peripheral blood. Receptor source: a woman aged 70-85 years with active or convalescent COVID-19.

The chain recombines TRBV7-9 with TRBJ1-4; D possibly corresponds to TRBD1 (5 bases). Trimming took off 7 bases at V and 2 bases at J, with 8 bases between the two ends. The germline CDR1 and CDR2 sequences are SEHNR and FQNEAQ (reference sequence). This CDR3 comprises 13 residues. This CDR3 reads CASNRQTNEKLFF. In DNA form, the CDR3 reads TGTGCCAGCAACCGACAGACTAATGAAAAACTGTTTTTT.

This rearrangement joins TRBV18 to TRBJ2-7; D gene ambiguous. CDR1 is KGHSH and CDR2 is LQKENI in the germline V gene. V lost 3 bases to trimming and J lost 5 bases, with 14 bases between them. The CDR3 length is 14 residues. The CDR3 DNA reads as TGTGCCAGCTCACCTGTCGGCCGGAGCCACGAGCAGTACTTC. Translation: CASSPVGRSHEQYF.

The V call is TRBV5-6, the J call TRBJ2-3, with TRBD1 matching 7 bases. CDR1 and CDR2 (germline): SGHDT, YYEEEE. The CDR3 spans 15 residues. The V segment lost 5 bases and the J segment 0 bases; nucleotides outside the gene matches: 6. DNA for the CDR3: TGTGCCAGCAGTCCGGACAGGCGGAGCACAGATACGCAGTATTTT. It translates to CASSPDRRSTDTQYF. The variable domain in full, with the rest retrieved from reference TRBV5-6 and TRBJ2-3, is DAGVTQSPTHLIKTRGQQVTLRCSPKSGHDTVSWYQQALGQGPQFIFQYYEEEERQRGNFPDRFSGHQFPNYSSELNVNALLLGDSALYLCASSPDRRSTDTQYFGPGTRLTVL.

This clone turned up a few times. CDR3 sequence (DNA): TGTGCCAGCAGCTCTGGACAGGGGAGGGGAAACTATGGCTACACCTTC. Protein sequence: CASSSGQGRGNYGYTF. This chain uses TRBV7-8 with TRBJ1-2; TRBD1 aligns across 9 bases. V was clipped by 4 bases and J by 2 bases; unmatched bases: 8. The CDR3 length is 16 residues. CDR1 is SGHVS, CDR2 FQNEAQ, per germline.

The chain carries TRBV6-5 and TRBJ2-7; the D is unclear. CDR1 MNHEY and CDR2 SVGAGI come from the germline V gene. This CDR3 has 14 amino acids. Deletions cut 4 bases from V and 5 bases from J, with 15 bases between. CDR3 nucleotides: TGTGCCAGCAGTTCCCGCTCCATTCGCGACGAGCAGTACTTC. Its protein product is CASSSRSIRDEQYF.

The chain uses TRBV27 and TRBJ1-2; D is uncertain. Germline lookup yields CDR1 MNHEY and CDR2 SMNVEV (reference sequence). V was pared by 6 bases and J by 1 base, with 12 bases between. The CDR3 is made up of 14 amino acids. The CDR3 region is CASSLGRGNYGYTF. CDR3 DNA: TGTGCCAGCAGCCTAGGTAGAGGTAACTATGGCTACACCTTC.

V gene TRBV4-3 combines with J gene TRBJ2-5; 9 bases are a match to TRBD2. The V gene end was trimmed by 3 bases and the J gene end by 5 bases; junction bases not matched to a gene: 7. The CDR3 consists of 15 residues. CDR1 LGHNA and CDR2 YSLEER come from the germline V gene. For the CDR3, the DNA is TGCGCCAGCAGCCAGGACACTCTAGCGGGGGAGACCCAGTACTTC. Translated, it gives CASSQDTLAGETQYF.

This chain joins TRBV9 and TRBJ2-3; TRBD1 matches 9 bases. J gave up 2 bases and V 6 bases, and 7 bases lay outside the gene matches. From germline, CDR1 is SGDLS and CDR2 YYNGEE. The CDR3 is made up of 15 amino acids. The CDR3 spells CASNPGTGNTDTQYF. CDR3 in DNA: TGTGCCAGCAATCCAGGGACAGGGAACACAGATACGCAGTATTTT.

The rearrangement joins TRBV9 to TRBJ2-7, with 7 bases identical to TRBD1. Per the germline V gene, CDR1 is SGDLS and CDR2 is YYNGEE. V dropped 0 bases and J dropped 1; count of bases not matched to a gene: 1. The CDR3 is made up of 14 amino acids. CDR3 nucleotides: TGTGCCAGCAGCGTAGGGGACAGTTCCTACGAGCAGTACTTC. Protein product: CASSVGDSSYEQYF.

The chain couples TRBV6-5 to TRBJ2-7, with D possibly TRBD2 on 5 matching bases. This CDR3 has 14 residues. V was trimmed by 6 bases and J by 4 bases, leaving 16 bases between them. Germline V gene data show CDR1 as MNHEY and CDR2 as SVGAGI. CDR3 coding DNA: TGTGCCAGCAGCCAACTAGTCCCCCCTTACGAGCAGTACTTC. Protein sequence: CASSQLVPPYEQYF.

The chain employs TRBV5-4 and TRBJ2-5, with D possibly TRBD1 on 6 matching bases. The CDR3 has 14 amino acids. Germline-derived CDR1 and CDR2 are SGHNT and YYREEE (reference sequence). V dropped 4 bases and J dropped 4 bases, with 14 bases sitting between them. CDR3 sequence (DNA): TGTGCCAGCAGCGGAAGACAGGAGTTAGAGACCCAGTACTTC. It translates to CASSGRQELETQYF.

J is TRBJ2-1 and V is TRBV4-1, with D uncertain. CDR3 length equals 13 residues. From germline, CDR1 is MGHRA and CDR2 YSYEKL. Trimming pared 4 bases from V and 7 bases from J, leaving 11 bases between. DNA of the CDR3: TGCGCCAGCAGCCCTTTAACGGGTAATGAGCAGTTCTTC. This gives the protein CASSPLTGNEQFF.

The J gene is TRBJ1-5, the V gene TRBV18; D unresolved. Germline CDR1 is KGHSH and CDR2 is LQKENI. V lost 6 bases to trimming and J lost 7 bases, with 19 bases between them. CDR3 length: 15 amino acids. In DNA, the CDR3 is TGTGCCAGCTCCCCCGTAGGTCTGACGGGGCAGCCCCAGCATTTT. It specifies CASSPVGLTGQPQHF.

J is TRBJ1-1 and V is TRBV6-6; unclear D gene. Deletions cut 2 bases from V and 0 bases from J, with 4 bases between. Germline V gene data show CDR1 as MNHNY and CDR2 as SVGAGI (reference sequence). There are 13 residues in the CDR3. The CDR3 nucleotides are TGTGCCAGCAGTTACCTCCTGAACACTGAAGCTTTCTTT. This encodes CASSYLLNTEAFF.